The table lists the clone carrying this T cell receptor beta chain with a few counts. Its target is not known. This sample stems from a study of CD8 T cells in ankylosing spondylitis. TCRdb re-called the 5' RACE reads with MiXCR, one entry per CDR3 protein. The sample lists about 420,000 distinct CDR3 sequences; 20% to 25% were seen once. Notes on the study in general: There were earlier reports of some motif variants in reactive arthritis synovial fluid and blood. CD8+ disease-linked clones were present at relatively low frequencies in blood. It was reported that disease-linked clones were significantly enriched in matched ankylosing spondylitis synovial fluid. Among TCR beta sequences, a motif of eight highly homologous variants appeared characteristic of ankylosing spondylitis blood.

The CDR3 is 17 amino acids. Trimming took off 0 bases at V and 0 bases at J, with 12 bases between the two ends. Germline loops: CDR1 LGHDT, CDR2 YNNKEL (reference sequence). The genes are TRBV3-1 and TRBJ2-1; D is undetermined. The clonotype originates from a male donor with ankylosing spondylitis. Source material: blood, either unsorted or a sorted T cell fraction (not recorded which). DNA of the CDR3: TGTGCCAGCAGCCAAGACCCTGTTCTGGGCTCCTACAATGAGCAGTTCTTC. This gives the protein CASSQDPVLGSYNEQFF.